A selection of T cell receptor beta chains follows, all from one sample in a study of cytomegalovirus exposure and HLA in healthy donors. Generated by immunoSEQ multiplex PCR, the TCRdb table keeps only in-frame clones and is missing some. The sample contains fewer than 200,000 clones, around 80% of which appear only once. Sequencing used PBMCs. These receptors came from a woman between 45 and 65 years old in good health and CMV-seropositive. Both conserved end residues are part of each CDR3. D genes are given only for firm matches. The size field is filled for only some rows; it gives once, few, many or a size class.

D: -; size: once; V: TRBV9; J: TRBJ1-3; DNA: TGTGCCAGCAGCGTAGGAGTTGGGGGGGCTGGAAACACCATATATTTT; CDR3: CASSVGVGGAGNTIYF
D: TRBD1; size: few; V: TRBV27; J: TRBJ1-4; DNA: TGTGCCAGCAGATTACAGGGGGTAGGTGAAAAACTGTTTTTT; CDR3: CASRLQGVGEKLFF
D: TRBD1; size: -; V: TRBV30; J: TRBJ1-1; DNA: TGTGCCTTCCAGGGGGCCCAGAACACTGAAGCTTTCTTT; CDR3: CAFQGAQNTEAFF
D: -; size: -; V: TRBV4-1; J: TRBJ1-5; DNA: TGCGCCAGCAGGCGTACAGGGAGCAATCAGCCCCAGCATTTT; CDR3: CASRRTGSNQPQHF
D: TRBD1; size: -; V: TRBV5-1; J: TRBJ1-3; DNA: TGCGCCAGCAGCTTGGCCGGGACAGGGACTGGAAACACCATATATTTT; CDR3: CASSLAGTGTGNTIYF
D: -; size: few; V: TRBV6-5; J: TRBJ2-7; DNA: TGTGCCAGCAGTTACTCAGGGGGCTCCTACGAGCAGTACTTC; CDR3: CASSYSGGSYEQYF
D: -; size: -; V: TRBV27; J: TRBJ2-7; DNA: TGTGCCAGCAGTTTGTCCCTTGGCGGTGGGAGGTACGAGCAGTACTTC; CDR3: CASSLSLGGGRYEQYF
D: TRBD1; size: few; V: TRBV6-5; J: TRBJ2-3; DNA: TGTGCCAGCAGCCGTGGACAGGGCGTCACAGATACGCAGTATTTT; CDR3: CASSRGQGVTDTQYF
D: -; size: -; V: TRBV7-2; J: TRBJ2-7; DNA: TGTGCCAGCAGCGGGGACGGGGGTAATATGTACGAGCAGTACTTC; CDR3: CASSGDGGNMYEQYF
D: -; size: -; V: TRBV7-2; J: TRBJ2-7; DNA: TGTGCCAGCAGCTTAGGTAGACAAACCTACGAGCAGTACTTC; CDR3: CASSLGRQTYEQYF
D: -; size: -; V: TRBV19; J: TRBJ1-3; DNA: TGTGCCAGTATCCCTCTATCTGGAAACACCATATATTTT; CDR3: CASIPLSGNTIYF
D: TRBD1; size: once; V: TRBV4-3; J: TRBJ1-2; DNA: TGCGCCAGCAGCCAAGATACGGCGGAGTCAGGGGGCCGCTATGGCTACACCTTC; CDR3: CASSQDTAESGGRYGYTF
D: -; size: -; V: TRBV6-6; J: TRBJ1-1; DNA: TGTGCCAGCAGTTACTCCTTTAACACTGAAGCTTTCTTT; CDR3: CASSYSFNTEAFF
D: TRBD2; size: few; V: TRBV10-3; J: TRBJ2-3; DNA: TGTGCCGTCGCTAGCGGGAGTCTTCTCACAGATACGCAGTATTTT; CDR3: CAVASGSLLTDTQYF
D: TRBD2; size: -; V: TRBV13; J: TRBJ2-1; DNA: TGTGCCAGCAGTCCCGAGGGCGGGAGGGGGTACAATGAGCAGTTCTTC; CDR3: CASSPEGGRGYNEQFF
D: TRBD1; size: once; V: TRBV28; J: TRBJ2-1; DNA: TGTGCCAGCATACAGGGGGCGGTGTACAATGAGCAGTTCTTC; CDR3: CASIQGAVYNEQFF
D: TRBD2; size: -; V: TRBV14; J: TRBJ2-7; DNA: TGTGCCAGCAGCCAACAAGGGAGGGTGGTCGAGCAGTACTTC; CDR3: CASSQQGRVVEQYF
D: -; size: -; V: TRBV2; J: TRBJ2-1; DNA: TGTGCCAGCAGTAAAGAAACTAACAATGAGCAGTTCTTC; CDR3: CASSKETNNEQFF
D: -; size: once; V: TRBV6-5; J: TRBJ2-1; DNA: TGTGCCAGTAGTACTGGGGCAGTGCAGTTCTTC; CDR3: CASSTGAVQFF
D: TRBD1; size: -; V: TRBV4-3; J: TRBJ1-2; DNA: TGCGCCAGCAGCCAAGGACAGGGTGCCGGATATGGCTACACCTTC; CDR3: CASSQGQGAGYGYTF
D: TRBD1; size: -; V: TRBV30; J: TRBJ1-1; DNA: TGTGCCTGGAGTGACAGGGGTGGTACTGAAGCTTTCTTT; CDR3: CAWSDRGGTEAFF
D: -; size: -; V: TRBV7-8; J: TRBJ2-7; DNA: TGTGCCAGCAGCTTCGGGACTCCGGTTGGTGAGCAGTACTTC; CDR3: CASSFGTPVGEQYF
D: TRBD1; size: -; V: TRBV11-2; J: TRBJ1-2; DNA: TGTGCCAGCAGCGGCGCAGGGGGCTTTGGCTACACCTTC; CDR3: CASSGAGGFGYTF
D: -; size: -; V: TRBV20-1; J: TRBJ2-5; DNA: TGCAGTGCTATGGAGGAGACCCAGTACTTC; CDR3: CSAMEETQYF
D: TRBD2; size: -; V: TRBV5-1; J: TRBJ2-1; DNA: TGCGCCAGCAGCTCCGGCGGGGCTAGCGGGTCCAATGAGCAGTTCTTC; CDR3: CASSSGGASGSNEQFF
D: -; size: -; V: TRBV9; J: TRBJ2-5; DNA: TGTGCCAGCAGCGGTGAGGGGGTGGGAGAGACCCAGTACTTC; CDR3: CASSGEGVGETQYF
D: TRBD1; size: -; V: TRBV7-2; J: TRBJ2-5; DNA: TGTGCCAGCGGGACAGGCCAAGAGACCCAGTACTTC; CDR3: CASGTGQETQYF
D: TRBD1; size: few; V: TRBV6-5; J: TRBJ2-7; DNA: TGTGCCAGCGAATCCGGACAGGGGAACTACGAGCAGTACTTC; CDR3: CASESGQGNYEQYF